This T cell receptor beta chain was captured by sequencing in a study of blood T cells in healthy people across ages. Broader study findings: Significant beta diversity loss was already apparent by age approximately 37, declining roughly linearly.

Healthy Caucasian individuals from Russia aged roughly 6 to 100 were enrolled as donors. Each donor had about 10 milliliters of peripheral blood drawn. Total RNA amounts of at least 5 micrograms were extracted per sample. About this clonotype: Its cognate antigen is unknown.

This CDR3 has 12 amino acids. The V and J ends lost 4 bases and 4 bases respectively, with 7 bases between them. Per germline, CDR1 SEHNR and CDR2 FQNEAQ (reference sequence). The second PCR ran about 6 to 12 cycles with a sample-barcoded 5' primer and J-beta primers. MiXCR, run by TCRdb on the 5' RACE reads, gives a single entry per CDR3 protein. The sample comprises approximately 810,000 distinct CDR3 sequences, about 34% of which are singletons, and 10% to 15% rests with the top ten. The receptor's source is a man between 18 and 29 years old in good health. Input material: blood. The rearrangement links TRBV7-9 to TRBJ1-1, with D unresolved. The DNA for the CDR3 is TGTGCCAGCAGCTGGCGGGCCACTGAAGCTTTCTTT. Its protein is CASSWRATEAFF.